Each of the 8 T cell receptor beta chains below was sequenced from the same sample in a study of blood T cell repertoires in COVID-19. Clones were read by immunoSEQ multiplex PCR, and TCRdb kept only the in-frame ones, dropping some. The table has roughly 260,000 clones, 80% to 90% seen once. Material for sequencing was PBMCs or T cells enriched from blood (not recorded which). These receptors were taken from a woman in her 50s who had recovered from COVID-19.

The chain couples TRBV5-6 to TRBJ1-2, with 9 bases fitting TRBD1. V dropped 3 bases and J dropped 0; count of bases not matched to a gene: 6. The CDR3 is 16 amino acids. The V gene's germline CDR1 is SGHDT and CDR2 YYEEEE. The DNA for the CDR3 is TGTGCCAGCAGCTGGCAACAGGGGGCGGCTAACTATGGCTACACCTTC. Its translation is CASSWQQGAANYGYTF.

The rearrangement links TRBV14 to TRBJ2-4; 7 bases align to TRBD2. Germline-derived CDR1 and CDR2 are SGHDN and FVKESK. Trimming cost V 4 bases and J 0 bases; bases outside gene matches: 12. The CDR3 totals 18 residues. CDR3 coding DNA: TGTGCCAGCAGCCGGTACAGGCGCGGGAGCTTAGCCAAAAACATTCAGTACTTC. Amino acids: CASSRYRRGSLAKNIQYF.

The chain carries TRBV21-1 and TRBJ2-7; the table's D call, TRBD2, was not checked against the DNA. TRBV21-1 corresponds to a pseudogene. This CDR3 comprises 16 residues. Here the CDR3 DNA reads TGTGCCAGCAGCTCCATCTCGGGAGGGTTTTCCTACGAGCAGTACTTC. Its protein product is CASSSISGGFSYEQYF.

The chain employs TRBV5-4 and TRBJ2-2; 9 bases agree with TRBD1. Germline assignment: CDR1 SGHNT and CDR2 YYREEE (reference sequence). V dropped 3 bases and J dropped 6; count of bases not matched to a gene: 12. This CDR3 is 17 amino acids long. The CDR3 loop reads CASSSGTGTLGAGELFF. The DNA of the CDR3 is TGTGCCAGCAGCTCTGGGACAGGGACCCTTGGTGCCGGGGAGCTGTTTTTT.

This sequence joins TRBV5-4 and TRBJ2-3, with D perhaps TRBD2 (5 bases). Germline values: CDR1 SGHNT, CDR2 YYREEE (reference sequence). The V end lost 4 bases, the J end lost 6 bases, and 18 bases lay between the germline ends. The CDR3 runs to 15 residues. The CDR3 loop is CASSRYGLLGDTQYF. CDR3 nucleotides: TGTGCCAGCAGCAGATACGGACTTCTTGGGGATACGCAGTATTTT.

This chain links TRBV19 with TRBJ2-7; TRBD1 agrees at 7 bases. CDR3 length: 14 amino acids. CDR1 and CDR2 from the germline V gene are LNHDA and SQIVND (reference sequence). With 2 bases clipped from V and 5 bases from J, the junction kept 6 bases outside the gene matches. As DNA, the CDR3 is TGTGCCAGTAGTATAAGGGGGCGTATGGACGAGCAGTACTTC. As protein: CASSIRGRMDEQYF.

The genes are TRBV28 and TRBJ2-7; D might be TRBD2 (6 bases). The CDR3 is 16 residues long. With 0 bases removed from V and 0 bases from J, the gap between germline ends came to 12 bases. CDR1 and CDR2 (germline): MDHEN, SYDVKM. DNA of the CDR3: TGTGCCAGCAGTTTATGGGAGGGGTTCAGCTCCTACGAGCAGTACTTC. As protein: CASSLWEGFSSYEQYF.

A remark on this clone: This sample includes further DNA sequences coding for the same CDR3. The chain couples TRBV2 to TRBJ2-7; 11 nucleotides align to TRBD2. The CDR3 extends over 13 amino acids. The ends lost 6 bases at V and 6 bases at J; junction bases unmatched: 4. Germline CDR1 is SNHLY and CDR2 is FYNNEI. CDR3 residues: CASSVGLAGEQYF. The CDR3 DNA sequence: TGTGCCAGCAGCGTTGGACTAGCGGGCGAGCAGTACTTC. Based on the CDR3 plus reference TRBV2 and TRBJ2-7, the full variable domain is EPEVTQTPSHQVTQMGQEVILRCVPISNHLYFYWYRQILGQKVEFLVSFYNNEISEKSEIFDDQFSVERPDGSNFTLKIRSTKLEDSAMYFCASSVGLAGEQYFGPGTRLTVT.